Listed below are T cell receptor beta chains from one sample, sequenced in a study of T cells in Graves' hyperthyroidism and ophthalmopathy. TCRdb reanalysed the multiplex PCR reads using MiXCR and keeps one entry per CDR3 protein. Among some 690,000 distinct CDR3 sequences listed, around 16% were seen once. Sequenced material: blood. The receptor source for this set is a man aged 50 to 59 with Graves' hyperthyroidism. Both conserved end residues are part of each CDR3. A D gene is named only where the DNA matches it firmly. Clone size appears in some rows only: once, few, many, or a class for an expanded clone.

v_gene	d_gene	abundance	len	j_gene	CDR3nt	CDR3aa
TRBV6-1	.	few	14	TRBJ2-7	TGTGCCAGCAGTTCCCGGGACGACTCCTACGAGCAGTACTTC	CASSSRDDSYEQYF
TRBV12-3/TRBV12-4	.	many	12	TRBJ2-1	TGTGCCAGCAGTTTTAGGAAGTATGAGCAGTTCTTC	CASSFRKYEQFF
TRBV19	.	many	16	TRBJ2-1	TGTGCCAGTAGTACTCACCGGGACTCAGGCGGGAATGAGCAGTTCTTC	CASSTHRDSGGNEQFF
TRBV3-1	.	.	15	TRBJ2-1	TGTGCCAGCAGCCAAGGTTTACAGTTAAACAATGAGCAGTTCTTC	CASSQGLQLNNEQFF
TRBV11-3	.	many	15	TRBJ2-1	TGTGCCAGCAGCTTGCAAGGGGACTTTTACAATGAGCAGTTCTTC	CASSLQGDFYNEQFF
TRBV4-1	TRBD1	.	15	TRBJ1-4	TGCGCCAGCAGCCAAGATCTGACAGGGGAGTGGGGACTGTTTTTT	CASSQDLTGEWGLFF
TRBV6-2/TRBV6-3	.	.	14	TRBJ1-5	TGTGCCAGCAGATTCGGGACACGGGATCAGCCCCAGCATTTT	CASRFGTRDQPQHF
TRBV10-3	TRBD2	many	15	TRBJ2-3	TGTGCCATCAGTGGGACTAGCGGGAACTCAGATACGCAGTATTTT	CAISGTSGNSDTQYF
TRBV6-1	TRBD2	many	16	TRBJ2-3	TGTGCCAGTCGACTAGCGGGAGGGCCGGGGGCAGATACGCAGTATTTT	CASRLAGGPGADTQYF
TRBV2	TRBD2	many	16	TRBJ2-2	TGTGCCAGCAGTGAGGAACTAGCGGCGAACACCGGGGAGCTGTTTTTT	CASSEELAANTGELFF
TRBV2	TRBD2	.	14	TRBJ2-7	TGTGCCGGCAAGAGACTAGCGGGATTCTACGAGCAGTACTTC	CAGKRLAGFYEQYF
TRBV27	TRBD1	.	14	TRBJ2-7	TGTGCCAGCAAGAGAGGGACAGGGTCCTACGAGCAGTACTTC	CASKRGTGSYEQYF
TRBV28	.	many	15	TRBJ2-3	TGTGCCAGCAGTTTACGCGGGAAACTGACAGATACGCAATATTTT	CASSLRGKLTDTQYF
TRBV2	TRBD1	many	16	TRBJ1-5	TGTGCCAGCAGCCTCCAAGGACAGGCTATAGGGGAGCCCCAGCATTTT	CASSLQGQAIGEPQHF
TRBV4-2	.	.	15	TRBJ1-1	TGTGCCAGCAGCCAAGACAGGATGAGTAGCACTGAAGCTTTCTTT	CASSQDRMSSTEAFF
TRBV7-2	.	.	15	TRBJ2-2	TGTGCCAGCAGCTTAGAAATCAGTTTCACCGGGGAGCTGTTTTTT	CASSLEISFTGELFF
TRBV20-1	.	few	12	TRBJ1-3	TGCAGTGCTAGCCAGGGTGGAAACACCATATATTTT	CSASQGGNTIYF
TRBV6-5	.	few	15	TRBJ1-5	TGTGCCAGCAGTTACTCGGCAAATAGCAATCAGCCCCAGCATTTT	CASSYSANSNQPQHF
TRBV7-2	.	.	13	TRBJ2-5	TGTGCCAGCAGCCCCATTACGCCGGGCACTCTGTACTTC	CASSPITPGTLYF
TRBV29-1	.	.	14	TRBJ2-2	TGCAGCGTTGAAACAGGGCTAGGCACCGGGGAGCTGTTTTTT	CSVETGLGTGELFF
TRBV5-1	.	many	12	TRBJ2-1	TGCGCCAGCAGATCGAGCGGGAATGAGCAGTTCTTC	CASRSSGNEQFF
TRBV5-1	TRBD1	.	14	TRBJ1-1	TGCGCCAGCAGCGTGGACAGGGTCGGAACTGAAGCTTTCTTT	CASSVDRVGTEAFF
TRBV28	TRBD1	many	17	TRBJ1-1	TGTGCCAGCAGACAACTACCGGGACAGGGTGGGAGCACTGAAGCTTTCTTT	CASRQLPGQGGSTEAFF
TRBV30	.	few	16	TRBJ2-3	TGTGCCTGTGACCTTGACGAGAAGTCTAGCACAGATACGCAGTATTTT	CACDLDEKSSTDTQYF
TRBV3-1	.	.	12	TRBJ2-1	TGTGCCAGCAGCCAAACGCATAATGAGCAGTTCTTC	CASSQTHNEQFF